This T cell receptor (beta chain) originates from a study of T cells in Graves' hyperthyroidism and ophthalmopathy. Trimming took off 5 bases at V and 4 bases at J, with 14 bases between the two ends. Germline-derived CDR1 and CDR2 are MDHEN and SYDVKM. The CDR3 totals 14 residues. Overall study results and limits: Ophthalmopathy could be told apart from stable hyperthyroidism with a 13 V-J model.

Patients aged 18 to 65 had newly diagnosed hyperthyroidism that had lasted under 2 months. Pregnant or lactating patients were excluded, as were those with uncontrolled infection or other autoimmune disease. At least ten counts were recorded for this clonotype. The antigen is undetermined. Amplification of TCR beta CDR3 regions was performed using RNA transcripts as template. Using the HTBI primer set, a first-round RT-PCR was run on the TCR CDR3. TCRdb recomputed calls from the multiplex PCR reads with MiXCR, one row per CDR3 protein. The sample lists 500,000 to 550,000 distinct CDR3 sequences; under 25% were seen once.

This rearrangement joins TRBV28 to TRBJ2-5, with D perhaps TRBD2 (7 bases). This receptor was identified in a man aged 18 to 30 with Graves' hyperthyroidism. The sample consisted of blood. Written as DNA, the CDR3 is TGTGCCAGCAGTACCTGGGGGGGCTCAGAGACCCAGTACTTC. Protein product: CASSTWGGSETQYF.